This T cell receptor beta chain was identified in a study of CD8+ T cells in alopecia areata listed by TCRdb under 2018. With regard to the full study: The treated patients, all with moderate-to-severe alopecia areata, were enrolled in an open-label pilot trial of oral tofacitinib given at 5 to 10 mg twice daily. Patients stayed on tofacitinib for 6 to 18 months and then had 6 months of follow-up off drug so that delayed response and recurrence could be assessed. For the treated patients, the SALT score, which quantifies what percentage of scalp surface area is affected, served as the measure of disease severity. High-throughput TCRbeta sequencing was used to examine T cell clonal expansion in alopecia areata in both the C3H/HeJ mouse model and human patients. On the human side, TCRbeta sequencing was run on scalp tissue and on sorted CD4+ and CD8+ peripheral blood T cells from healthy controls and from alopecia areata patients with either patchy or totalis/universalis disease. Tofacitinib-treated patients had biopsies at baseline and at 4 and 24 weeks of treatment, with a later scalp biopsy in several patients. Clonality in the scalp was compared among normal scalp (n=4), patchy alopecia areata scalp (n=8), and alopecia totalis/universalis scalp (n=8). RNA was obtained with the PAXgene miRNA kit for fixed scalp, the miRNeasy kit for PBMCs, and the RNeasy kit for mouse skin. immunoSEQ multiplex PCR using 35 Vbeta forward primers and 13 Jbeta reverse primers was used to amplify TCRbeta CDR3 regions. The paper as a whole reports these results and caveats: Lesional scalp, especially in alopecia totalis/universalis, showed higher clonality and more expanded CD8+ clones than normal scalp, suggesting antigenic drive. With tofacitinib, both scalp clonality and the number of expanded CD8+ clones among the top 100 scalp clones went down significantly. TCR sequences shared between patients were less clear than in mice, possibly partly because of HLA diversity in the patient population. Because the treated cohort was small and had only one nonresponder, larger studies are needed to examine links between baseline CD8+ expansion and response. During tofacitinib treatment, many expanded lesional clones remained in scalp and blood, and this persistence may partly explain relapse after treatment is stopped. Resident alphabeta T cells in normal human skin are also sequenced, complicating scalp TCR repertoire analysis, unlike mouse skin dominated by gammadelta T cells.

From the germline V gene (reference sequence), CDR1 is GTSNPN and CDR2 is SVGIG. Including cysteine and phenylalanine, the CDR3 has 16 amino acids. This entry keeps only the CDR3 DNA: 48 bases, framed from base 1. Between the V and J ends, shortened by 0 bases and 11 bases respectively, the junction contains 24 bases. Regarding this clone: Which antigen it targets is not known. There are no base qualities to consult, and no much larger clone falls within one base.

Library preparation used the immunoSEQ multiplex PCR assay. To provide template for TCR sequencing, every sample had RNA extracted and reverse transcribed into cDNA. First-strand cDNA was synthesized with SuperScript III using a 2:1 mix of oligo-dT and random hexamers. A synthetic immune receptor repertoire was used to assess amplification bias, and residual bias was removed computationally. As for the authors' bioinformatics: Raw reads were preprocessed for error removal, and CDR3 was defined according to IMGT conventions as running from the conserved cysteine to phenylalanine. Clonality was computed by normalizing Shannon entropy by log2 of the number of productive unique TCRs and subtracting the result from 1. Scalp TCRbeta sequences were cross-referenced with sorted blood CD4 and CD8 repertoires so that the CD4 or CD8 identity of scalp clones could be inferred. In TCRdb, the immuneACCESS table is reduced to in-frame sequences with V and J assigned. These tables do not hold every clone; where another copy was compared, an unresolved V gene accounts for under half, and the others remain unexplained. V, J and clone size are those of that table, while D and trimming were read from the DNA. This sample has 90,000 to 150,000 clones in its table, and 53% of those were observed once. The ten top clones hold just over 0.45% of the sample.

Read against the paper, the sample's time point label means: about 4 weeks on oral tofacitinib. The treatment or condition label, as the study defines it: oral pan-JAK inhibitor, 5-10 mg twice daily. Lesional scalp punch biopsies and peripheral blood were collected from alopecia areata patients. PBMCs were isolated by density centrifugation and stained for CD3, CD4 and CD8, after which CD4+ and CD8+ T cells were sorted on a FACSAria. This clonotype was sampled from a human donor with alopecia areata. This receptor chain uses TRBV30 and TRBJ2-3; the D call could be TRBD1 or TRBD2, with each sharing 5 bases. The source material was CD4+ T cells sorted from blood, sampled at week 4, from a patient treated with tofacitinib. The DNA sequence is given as TGTGCCTGGAGTGTTCTAAGGGACCGGCGAGGGAGAGGGCAGTATTTT. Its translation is CAWSVLRDRRGRGQYF.